This TCR beta chain emerged from a study of molecular identifiers for immune sequencing clone quantification. This clonotype was detected a few times. The CDR3 loop spans 13 amino acids. CDR1 and CDR2 (germline): MNHEY, SVGEGT. V dropped 2 bases and J dropped 3; count of bases not matched to a gene: 1. From the PCR reads, TCRdb called clonotypes with MiXCR, one entry per CDR3 protein. The data hold 80,000 to 130,000 distinct CDR3 sequences, with under 40% observed a single time. The sequence derives from a human donor in good health. Some libraries in this study had Jurkat cell RNA spiked in. V is TRBV6-2 or TRBV6-3 and J is TRBJ2-7, with 7 bases matching TRBD1. Sequencing input: naive CD8+ T cells from blood, with Jurkat cell RNA spiked in. Specified subset: FACS-sorted CD8+CD4-CCR7+CD45RA+ naive T cells. The CDR3 sequence is CASSYGQVYEQYF. CDR3 in DNA: TGTGCCAGCAGTTACGGACAGGTCTACGAGCAGTACTTC.